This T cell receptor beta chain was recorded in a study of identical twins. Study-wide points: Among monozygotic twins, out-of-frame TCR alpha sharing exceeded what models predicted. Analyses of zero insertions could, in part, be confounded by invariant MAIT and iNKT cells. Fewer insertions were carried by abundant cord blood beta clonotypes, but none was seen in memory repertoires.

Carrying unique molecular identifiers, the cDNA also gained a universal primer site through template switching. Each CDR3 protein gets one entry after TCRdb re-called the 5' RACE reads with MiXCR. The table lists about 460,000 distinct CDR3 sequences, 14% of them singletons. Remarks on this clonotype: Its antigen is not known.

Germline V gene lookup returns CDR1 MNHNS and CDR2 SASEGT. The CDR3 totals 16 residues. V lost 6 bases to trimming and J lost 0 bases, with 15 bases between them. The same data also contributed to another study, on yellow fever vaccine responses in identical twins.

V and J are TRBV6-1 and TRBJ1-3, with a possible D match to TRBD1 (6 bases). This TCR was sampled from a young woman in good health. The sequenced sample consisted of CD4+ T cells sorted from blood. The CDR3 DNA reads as TGTGCCAGCAGGCCCGGACAGTCCTTCTCTGGAAACACCATATATTTT. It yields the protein CASRPGQSFSGNTIYF.